This T cell receptor (beta chain) was observed in a study of T cell responses to AZD1222 COVID-19 vaccine. Regarding the study as a whole: Unmutated variant regions are reportedly targeted by nearly half of spike-specific TCRs. The donor group comprised mostly white British people and more females; the analysis possibly underestimated clonal diversity.

The repertoire was sequenced with immunoSEQ multiplex PCR; TCRdb's copy has only in-frame clones and lacks some. Here the sample spans around 140,000 clones, 85% to 95% being singletons. The CDR3 sequence is 16 residues long. Germline lookup yields CDR1 MDHEN and CDR2 SYDVKM. With 2 bases removed from V and 4 bases from J, the gap between germline ends came to 14 bases. Notes on this clone: Its cognate antigen is unknown.

The chain carries TRBV28 and TRBJ2-2; D possibly corresponds to TRBD2 (6 bases). The source was peripheral blood, collected on day 0 of AZD1222 vaccination. The origin of this receptor is an adult in good health. The CDR3 DNA reads TGTGCCAGCAGTTTACTGAGATTGCGGGGCACCGGGGAGCTGTTTTTT. Its protein is CASSLLRLRGTGELFF. Full variable domain (rest looked up from reference TRBV28 and TRBJ2-2): DVKVTQSSRYLVKRTGEKVFLECVQDMDHENMFWYRQDPGLGLRLIYFSYDVKMKEKGDIPEGYSVSREKKERFSLILESASTNQTSMYLCASSLLRLRGTGELFFGEGSRLTVL.